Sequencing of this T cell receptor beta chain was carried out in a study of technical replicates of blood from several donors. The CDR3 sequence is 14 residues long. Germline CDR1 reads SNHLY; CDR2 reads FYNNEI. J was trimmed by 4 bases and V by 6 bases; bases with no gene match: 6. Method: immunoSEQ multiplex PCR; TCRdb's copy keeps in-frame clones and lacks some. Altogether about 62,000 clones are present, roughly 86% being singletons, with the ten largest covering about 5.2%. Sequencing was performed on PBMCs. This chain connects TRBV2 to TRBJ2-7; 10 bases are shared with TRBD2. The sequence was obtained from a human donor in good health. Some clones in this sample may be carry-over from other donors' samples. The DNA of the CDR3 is TGTGCCAGCAGAGAATCTAGCGGGAGTTACGAGCAGTACTTC. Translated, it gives CASRESSGSYEQYF.